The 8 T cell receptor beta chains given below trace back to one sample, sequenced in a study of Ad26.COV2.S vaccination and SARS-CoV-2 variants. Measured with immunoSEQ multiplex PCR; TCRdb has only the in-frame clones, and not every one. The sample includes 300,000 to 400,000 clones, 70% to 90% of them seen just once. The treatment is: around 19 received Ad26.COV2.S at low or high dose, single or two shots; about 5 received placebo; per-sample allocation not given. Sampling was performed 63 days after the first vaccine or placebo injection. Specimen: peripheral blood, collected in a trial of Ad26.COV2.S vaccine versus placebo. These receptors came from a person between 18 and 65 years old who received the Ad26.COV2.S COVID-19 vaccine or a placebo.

In nucleotides, the CDR3 is TGCGCCAGCAGCCACGCGACAGGGGAAGACTCTGGGGCCAACGTCCTGACTTTC. Residues: CASSHATGEDSGANVLTF. The V and J genes are TRBV4-1 and TRBJ2-6, with TRBD1 matching over 8 bases. The CDR3 runs 18 residues. Unmatched junction bases numbered 7, after V lost 3 bases and J lost 0 bases. The germline V gene has CDR1 MGHRA and CDR2 YSYEKL.

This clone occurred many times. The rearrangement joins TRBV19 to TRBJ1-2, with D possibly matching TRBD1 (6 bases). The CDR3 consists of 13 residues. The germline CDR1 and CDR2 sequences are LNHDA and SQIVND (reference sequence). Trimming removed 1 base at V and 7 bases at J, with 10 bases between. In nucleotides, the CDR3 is TGTGCCAGTAGTATAGGGACAGTGCCTGGCTACACCTTC. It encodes CASSIGTVPGYTF.

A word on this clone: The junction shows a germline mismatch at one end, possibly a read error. The CDR3 here is CASSPEGFSDTQYF. DNA for the CDR3: TGTGCTAGCAGCCCAGAGGGGTTTTCAGATACGCAGTATTTT. The chain is built from TRBV7-7 and TRBJ2-3; D could derive from TRBD1 or TRBD2 (5 bases each). The length of the CDR3 is 14 residues. The germline V gene has CDR1 SSHAT and CDR2 FNYEAQ (reference sequence). The full variable domain, in which reference TRBV7-7 and TRBJ2-3 provide the parts outside the CDR3, is GAGVSQSPRYKVTKRGQDVTLRCDPISSHATLYWYQQALGQGPEFLTYFNYEAQPDKSGLPSDRFSAERPEGSISTLTIQRTEQRDSAMYRCASSPEGFSDTQYFGPGTRLTVL.

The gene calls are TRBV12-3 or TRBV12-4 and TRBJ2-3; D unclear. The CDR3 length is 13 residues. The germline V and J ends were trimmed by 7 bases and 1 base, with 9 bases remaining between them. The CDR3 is CASTKRGTDTQYF. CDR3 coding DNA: TGTGCCAGCACTAAACGCGGCACAGATACGCAGTATTTT.

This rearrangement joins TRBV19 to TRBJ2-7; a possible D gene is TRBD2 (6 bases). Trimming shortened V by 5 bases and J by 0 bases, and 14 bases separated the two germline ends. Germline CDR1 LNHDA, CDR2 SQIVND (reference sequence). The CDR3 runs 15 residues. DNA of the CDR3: TGTGCCAGTAGTTCCCCTGGCGGGGTCTCCTACGAGCAGTACTTC. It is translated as CASSSPGGVSYEQYF.

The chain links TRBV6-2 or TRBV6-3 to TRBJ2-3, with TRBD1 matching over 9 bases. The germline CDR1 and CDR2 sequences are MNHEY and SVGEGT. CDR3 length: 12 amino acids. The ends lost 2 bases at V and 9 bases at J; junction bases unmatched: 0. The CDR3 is CASSYGQGTQYF. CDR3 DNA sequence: TGTGCCAGCAGTTACGGACAGGGGACGCAGTATTTT.

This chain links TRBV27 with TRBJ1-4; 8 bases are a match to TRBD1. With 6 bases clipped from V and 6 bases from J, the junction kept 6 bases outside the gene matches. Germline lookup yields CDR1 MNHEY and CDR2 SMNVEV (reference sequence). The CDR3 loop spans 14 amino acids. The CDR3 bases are TGTGCCAGCAGACGGGACAGGCGAGATGAAAAACTGTTTTTT. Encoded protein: CASRRDRRDEKLFF.

For the CDR3, the DNA is TGTGCCAGCAGCCTGGGACTAGCGGGAGGGTACGAGCAGTACTTC. This translates into CASSLGLAGGYEQYF. V and J are TRBV5-6 and TRBJ2-7, with 16 bases matching TRBD2. Germline CDR1 SGHDT, CDR2 YYEEEE. This CDR3 region has 15 residues. V dropped 4 bases and J dropped 4; count of bases not matched to a gene: 2.